A selection of T cell receptor beta chains follows, all from one sample in a study of beta chain features in type 1 diabetes. The data were produced by immunoSEQ multiplex PCR, yet TCRdb's version contains in-frame clones alone and is incomplete. The top ten clones hold 0.3% of a sample with approximately 27,000 clones, 49% of them seen once. Sequencing used stem cell memory CD4+ T cells from blood. The receptors derive from a man aged 25 to 45 with type 1 diabetes. Each CDR3 is given with its conserved first and last residue. A D gene is named only where the DNA matches it firmly. Rows give clone size only sometimes, using once, few, many, or a class for an expanded clone.

D gene: -
V gene: TRBV6-5
J gene: TRBJ1-2
clone size: -
CDR3 DNA: TGTGCCAGCAGTTACGTGGGAGGTGGCTACACCTTC
CDR3 protein: CASSYVGGGYTF

D gene: -
V gene: TRBV5-8
J gene: TRBJ1-6
clone size: few
CDR3 DNA: TGTGCCAGCAGCTTGGCCGGGGGAAGGGGTAATTCACCCCTCCACTTT
CDR3 protein: CASSLAGGRGNSPLHF

D gene: -
V gene: TRBV29-1
J gene: TRBJ2-3
clone size: once
CDR3 DNA: TGCAGCGCTCGCCTACTATTTTCCGGGACTTACACAGATACGCAGTATTTT
CDR3 protein: CSARLLFSGTYTDTQYF

D gene: -
V gene: TRBV5-1
J gene: TRBJ2-1
clone size: -
CDR3 DNA: TGCGCCAGCAGCAGACAGGAGAGCTCCTACAATGAGCAGTTCTTC
CDR3 protein: CASSRQESSYNEQFF

D gene: TRBD2
V gene: TRBV7-2
J gene: TRBJ2-5
clone size: -
CDR3 DNA: TGTGCCAGCAGGAGCGGGAGCAAAGAGGCCCAGTACTTC
CDR3 protein: CASRSGSKEAQYF

D gene: -
V gene: TRBV14
J gene: TRBJ2-1
clone size: few
CDR3 DNA: TGTGCCAGCAGCCAAGCCTCGTTCAGGGATGAGCAGTTCTTC
CDR3 protein: CASSQASFRDEQFF

D gene: -
V gene: TRBV5-1
J gene: TRBJ2-1
clone size: -
CDR3 DNA: TGCGCCAGCAGCTTGGCTCTGAGCTCCTACAATGAGCAGTTCTTC
CDR3 protein: CASSLALSSYNEQFF

D gene: TRBD1
V gene: TRBV6-5
J gene: TRBJ1-2
clone size: few
CDR3 DNA: TGTGCCAGCACCCCAGGACAGGGTGGCTACACCTTC
CDR3 protein: CASTPGQGGYTF

D gene: TRBD2
V gene: TRBV5-4
J gene: TRBJ2-3
clone size: -
CDR3 DNA: TGTGCCAGCAGCTTGGGACTAGCGGCAGATACGCAGTATTTT
CDR3 protein: CASSLGLAADTQYF

D gene: -
V gene: TRBV7-6
J gene: TRBJ2-1
clone size: -
CDR3 DNA: TGTGCCAGCAGCCGTCGGGTCACTGAGCAGTTCTTC
CDR3 protein: CASSRRVTEQFF

D gene: -
V gene: TRBV2
J gene: TRBJ1-1
clone size: once
CDR3 DNA: TGTGCCAGCAGAGAGGTTGAAGCTTTCTTT
CDR3 protein: CASREVEAFF

D gene: TRBD2
V gene: TRBV19
J gene: TRBJ2-2
clone size: few
CDR3 DNA: TGTGCCAGTAGTATGGGGAGGGACTCCGGGGAGCTGTTTTTT
CDR3 protein: CASSMGRDSGELFF

D gene: -
V gene: TRBV9
J gene: TRBJ2-5
clone size: -
CDR3 DNA: TGTGCCAGCACCAACCCAGGGGAGACCCAGTACTTC
CDR3 protein: CASTNPGETQYF

D gene: TRBD1
V gene: TRBV6-5
J gene: TRBJ1-2
clone size: few
CDR3 DNA: TGTGCCAGCTTTCTACCCGGGACAGGGGGCCGTGGCTACACCTTC
CDR3 protein: CASFLPGTGGRGYTF

D gene: TRBD1
V gene: TRBV19
J gene: TRBJ2-1
clone size: once
CDR3 DNA: TGTGCCAGTAGTAAACCGGGACAGGGAGTCGGGAGTTCCTACAATGAGCAGTTCTTC
CDR3 protein: CASSKPGQGVGSSYNEQFF

D gene: TRBD1
V gene: TRBV4-2
J gene: TRBJ1-4
clone size: few
CDR3 DNA: TGTGCCAGCAGCCAAGCCTTTGGGATCGGGACAGGTGATGAAAAACTGTTTTTT
CDR3 protein: CASSQAFGIGTGDEKLFF

D gene: -
V gene: TRBV10-3
J gene: TRBJ2-7
clone size: few
CDR3 DNA: TGTGCCATCAGTGACCCCGGGAGCTCCTACGAGCAGTACTTC
CDR3 protein: CAISDPGSSYEQYF

D gene: TRBD2
V gene: TRBV19
J gene: TRBJ2-7
clone size: -
CDR3 DNA: TGTGCCAGTAGTAGGGGAGGGCAACCCGGGATCCACGAGCAGTACTTC
CDR3 protein: CASSRGGQPGIHEQYF

D gene: TRBD2
V gene: TRBV7-9
J gene: TRBJ2-3
clone size: few
CDR3 DNA: TGTGCCAGCAGCTCCCTAGCGGAGCCTAGCACAGATACGCAGTATTTT
CDR3 protein: CASSSLAEPSTDTQYF

D gene: TRBD2
V gene: TRBV2
J gene: TRBJ2-7
clone size: few
CDR3 DNA: TGTGCCAGCAGTGAGGGTAGCGGGAGGCTCTACGAGCAGTACTTC
CDR3 protein: CASSEGSGRLYEQYF

D gene: -
V gene: TRBV5-1
J gene: TRBJ2-3
clone size: -
CDR3 DNA: TGCGCCAGCAGTTCCGGGACAAAGATCACAGATACGCAGTATTTT
CDR3 protein: CASSSGTKITDTQYF

D gene: -
V gene: TRBV2
J gene: TRBJ2-7
clone size: -
CDR3 DNA: TGTGCCAGCAGTTCCCCGGCCAGTGCAGGTTACGAGCAGTACTTC
CDR3 protein: CASSSPASAGYEQYF

D gene: TRBD1
V gene: TRBV15
J gene: TRBJ2-6
clone size: -
CDR3 DNA: TGTGCCACCAGTCCCAGGGGGCAGGCTGGGGCCAACGTCCTGACTTTC
CDR3 protein: CATSPRGQAGANVLTF

D gene: TRBD1
V gene: TRBV5-1
J gene: TRBJ1-1
clone size: -
CDR3 DNA: TGCGCCAGCAGCTTGGGACAGGGGGCTACGGCTTTCTTT
CDR3 protein: CASSLGQGATAFF

D gene: TRBD1
V gene: TRBV19
J gene: TRBJ1-1
clone size: -
CDR3 DNA: TGTGCCAGTAGGATACAGGGGGCTCTGAACACTGAAGCTTTCTTT
CDR3 protein: CASRIQGALNTEAFF

D gene: -
V gene: TRBV4-1
J gene: TRBJ2-5
clone size: few
CDR3 DNA: TGCGCCAGCAGCCAGACAATGCAAGAGACCCAGTACTTC
CDR3 protein: CASSQTMQETQYF

D gene: TRBD2
V gene: TRBV10-3
J gene: TRBJ2-1
clone size: few
CDR3 DNA: TGTGCCATCAGTGAAACTAGCGGGAGCGGCGCCTACAATGAGCAGTTCTTC
CDR3 protein: CAISETSGSGAYNEQFF

D gene: -
V gene: TRBV5-6
J gene: TRBJ2-1
clone size: -
CDR3 DNA: TGTGCCAGCAGCTTTGGGGCACAGCATGAGCAGTTCTTC
CDR3 protein: CASSFGAQHEQFF

D gene: TRBD1
V gene: TRBV10-3
J gene: TRBJ1-2
clone size: -
CDR3 DNA: TGTGCCATCAGTGAGTCTGGGACAGGGGGCGGTGGCTACACCTTC
CDR3 protein: CAISESGTGGGGYTF

D gene: -
V gene: TRBV19
J gene: TRBJ1-1
clone size: few
CDR3 DNA: TGTGCCAGTAGCCTGCGAGGGGGGGATCGAGCTTTCTTT
CDR3 protein: CASSLRGGDRAFF

D gene: TRBD2
V gene: TRBV9
J gene: TRBJ2-4
clone size: -
CDR3 DNA: TGTGCCAGCGCCCGCGGGGGACTAGCCAAAAACATTCAGTACTTC
CDR3 protein: CASARGGLAKNIQYF

D gene: -
V gene: TRBV14
J gene: TRBJ1-1
clone size: -
CDR3 DNA: TGTGCCAGCAGCCAAGACCAGAACACTGAAGCTTTCTTT
CDR3 protein: CASSQDQNTEAFF

D gene: -
V gene: TRBV7-9
J gene: TRBJ1-2
clone size: -
CDR3 DNA: TGTGCCAGCAGTCCCGACCGGCGGGCCGGCTATGGCTACACCTTC
CDR3 protein: CASSPDRRAGYGYTF

D gene: TRBD2
V gene: TRBV6-1
J gene: TRBJ2-5
clone size: -
CDR3 DNA: TGTGCCAGCAGTTTACTAGCGGGGATGGAGACCCAGTACTTC
CDR3 protein: CASSLLAGMETQYF

D gene: -
V gene: TRBV5-1
J gene: TRBJ2-1
clone size: -
CDR3 DNA: TGCGCCAGCAGCTTGGACTATCTCAACTCCTACAATGAGCAGTTCTTC
CDR3 protein: CASSLDYLNSYNEQFF